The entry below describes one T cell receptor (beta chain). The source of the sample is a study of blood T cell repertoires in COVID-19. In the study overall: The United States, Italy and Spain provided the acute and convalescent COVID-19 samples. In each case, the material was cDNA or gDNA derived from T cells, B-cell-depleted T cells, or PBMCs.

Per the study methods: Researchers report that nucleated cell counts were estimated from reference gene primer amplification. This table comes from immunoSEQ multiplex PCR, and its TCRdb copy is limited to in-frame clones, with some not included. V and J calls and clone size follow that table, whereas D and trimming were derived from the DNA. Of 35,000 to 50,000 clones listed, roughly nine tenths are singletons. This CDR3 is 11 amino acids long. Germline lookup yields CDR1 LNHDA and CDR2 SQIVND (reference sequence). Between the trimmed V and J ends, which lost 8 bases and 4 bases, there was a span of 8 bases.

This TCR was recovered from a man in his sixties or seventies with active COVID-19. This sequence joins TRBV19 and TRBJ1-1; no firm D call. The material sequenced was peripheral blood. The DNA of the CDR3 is TGTGCCAGTCTTGACTTCACTGAAGCTTTCTTT. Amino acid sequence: CASLDFTEAFF. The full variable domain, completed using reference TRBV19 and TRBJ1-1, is DGGITQSPKYLFRKEGQNVTLSCEQNLNHDAMYWYRQDPGQGLRLIYYSQIVNDFQKGDIAEGYSVSREKKESFPLTVTSAQKNPTAFYLCASLDFTEAFFGQGTRLTVV.